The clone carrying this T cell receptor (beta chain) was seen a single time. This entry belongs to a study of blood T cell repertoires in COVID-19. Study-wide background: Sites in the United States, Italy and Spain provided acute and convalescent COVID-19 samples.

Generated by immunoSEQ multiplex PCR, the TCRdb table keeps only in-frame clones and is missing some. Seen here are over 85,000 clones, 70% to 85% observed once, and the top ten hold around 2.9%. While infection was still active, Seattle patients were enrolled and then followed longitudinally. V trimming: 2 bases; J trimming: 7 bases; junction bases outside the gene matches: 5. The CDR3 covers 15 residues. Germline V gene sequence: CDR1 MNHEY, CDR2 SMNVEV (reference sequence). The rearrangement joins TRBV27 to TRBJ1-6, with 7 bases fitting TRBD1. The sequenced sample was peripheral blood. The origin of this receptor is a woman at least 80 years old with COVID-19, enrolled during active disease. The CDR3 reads CASSLRQGKNSPLHF. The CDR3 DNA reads TGTGCCAGCAGTTTACGACAGGGAAAAAATTCACCCCTCCACTTT.